This record covers a single T cell receptor (beta chain). Its antigen remains undetermined. Base quality data are lacking; no much larger clone is found one base away. The CDR1 and CDR2 encoded by the germline V gene are SGHRS and YFSETQ. The CDR3 runs 14 residues from the cysteine to the phenylalanine. Solely the CDR3 DNA is kept, with 42 bases framed from the first base. V is pruned by 2 bases and J by 4 bases, leaving 3 bases of the junction without a gene match. Thawed PBMCs were FACS-sorted into unstimulated Tregs (CD4+CD25+CD127-), CD4+ non-Tregs (CD4+CD25-), CD4 cells and CD8 cells. Blood from healthy controls was obtained either from healthy volunteers or as purchased buffy coats. Healthy control blood was processed to PBMCs with a Ficoll density gradient and then cryopreserved, whereas patient PBMCs were collected both before and after transplant. These data originate in a study of Tregs in tolerant kidney transplant recipients (dated by TCRdb to the late 2010s). In the study overall: The study applied TCRbeta sequencing to find donor-specific regulatory T cells before combined kidney and bone marrow transplantation and then followed those same cells after transplant. In a few healthy controls, several methods of expanding Tregs specific for an allogeneic donor were compared by TCRbeta repertoire sequencing. The investigation overall reported the following: The study was constrained by small patient numbers, and validation of the findings is required in larger populations and under other immunosuppression protocols. The most biologically relevant and donor-specific TCRbeta repertoire appeared to be identified by expanding Tregs with activated donor B cells. Biological reproducibility was not directly addressed, though technical replication error appeared minimal.

Genomic DNA was extracted from sorted cells with the QIAGEN DNeasy Blood and Tissue Kit for TCRbeta CDR3 sequencing. High-throughput TCRbeta CDR3 sequencing, which included PCR amplification with bias correction and internal controls, was done commercially through immunoSEQ. Regarding the original processing steps: Unique productive TCRbeta sequences were defined by CDR3 nucleotide sequence where primers matched, and otherwise by CDR3 amino acid sequence together with Vbeta and Jbeta genes. To correct sorting error, sequences shared between sorted populations at a frequency ratio of 2:1 or less were removed; the rest were assigned to the higher population. A sequence was defined as donor-reactive if the sequence was expanded at least 5-fold in CFSE-low cells compared with unstimulated cells and had a frequency of at least 0.01% in CFSE-low cells. Jensen-Shannon divergence, calculated on the top 100 TCRbeta sequences ranked by frequency, was used to quantify repertoire divergence. For samples with multiple sequencing runs, sorting error was corrected in each run separately before the runs were combined. TCRdb's version of the immuneACCESS table is confined to in-frame rearrangements and falls short of the full clone set. An unresolved V gene accounts for under half of the shortfall where checked; the remainder is of unknown origin. That table furnishes V, J and clone size, whereas the DNA furnished D and trimming. For this sample the table gives around 230,000 clones, of which more than 65% were detected only once. About 0.58% of the sample rests with the top ten.

The V gene is TRBV5-1 and the J gene is TRBJ2-3; 8 central nucleotides agree with TRBD2. This clonotype originated in a human donor in good health. What was sequenced was CD4+ T cells from blood. In nucleotides, the sequence is TGCGCCAGCAGCTTTGGACTAGCAGCAGATACGCAGTATTTT. Its product reads: CASSFGLAADTQYF.